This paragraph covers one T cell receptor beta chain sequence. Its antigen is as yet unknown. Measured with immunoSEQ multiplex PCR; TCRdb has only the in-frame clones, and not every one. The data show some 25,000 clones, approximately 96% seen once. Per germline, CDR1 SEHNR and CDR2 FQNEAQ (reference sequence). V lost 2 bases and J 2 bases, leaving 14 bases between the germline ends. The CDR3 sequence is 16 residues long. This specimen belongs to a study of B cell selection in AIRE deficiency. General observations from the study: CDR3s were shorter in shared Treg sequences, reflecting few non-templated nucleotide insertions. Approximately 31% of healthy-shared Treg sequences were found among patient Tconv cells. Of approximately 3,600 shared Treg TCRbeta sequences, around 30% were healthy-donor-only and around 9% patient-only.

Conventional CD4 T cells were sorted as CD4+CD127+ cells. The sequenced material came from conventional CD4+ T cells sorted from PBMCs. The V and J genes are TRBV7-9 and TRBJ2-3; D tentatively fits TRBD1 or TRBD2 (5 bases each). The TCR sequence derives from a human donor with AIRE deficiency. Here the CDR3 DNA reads TGTGCCAGCAGCTTACCCACCGGGGCTGTCACAGATACGCAGTATTTT. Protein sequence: CASSLPTGAVTDTQYF.